This T cell receptor (beta chain) is drawn from a study of PD-1 blockade in classical Hodgkin lymphoma. Following autologous stem cell transplantation, relapse occurred in every patient, and exposure to brentuximab vedotin varied. The germline CDR1 and CDR2 sequences are KGHSH and LQKENI. Deletions cut 3 bases from V and 4 bases from J, with 9 bases between. The CDR3 covers 13 residues. The protocol was immunoSEQ multiplex PCR, while the TCRdb copy is restricted to in-frame clones and leaves out a portion. This sample has some 84,000 clones; around 90% occur once, and the top ten carry roughly a fifth.

J is TRBJ2-5 and V is TRBV18; D may be TRBD1 (5 bases). This clonotype originated in a human donor with classical Hodgkin lymphoma. The specimen was peripheral blood mononuclear cells (PBMCs), collected at baseline. CDR3 residues: CASSPTDLETQYF. The DNA of the CDR3 is TGTGCCAGCTCACCGACAGATCTAGAGACCCAGTACTTC.